Listed here are 5 T cell receptor beta chains from one sample, sequenced in a study of graft-versus-host responses after intestinal transplantation. The repertoire was sequenced with immunoSEQ multiplex PCR; TCRdb's copy has only in-frame clones and lacks some. Counted here are nearly 15,000 clones, approximately 62% occurring once; the ten biggest clones make up around 13%. Graft tissue was processed to release intraepithelial and lamina propria lymphocytes. Sequencing used ileum tissue, obtained 524 days after transplant. The receptors here all came from a human patient who received an intestinal transplant, so some T cells may come from the graft donor.

This clone was observed a single time. The chain is built from TRBV9 and TRBJ2-3, with 9 bases aligning to TRBD1. J gave up 4 bases and V 2 bases, and 8 bases lay outside the gene matches. The CDR3 covers 16 residues. Germline V gene lookup returns CDR1 SGDLS and CDR2 YYNGEE. The CDR3 is CASSVDRQGEADTQYF. The DNA for the CDR3 is TGTGCCAGCAGCGTGGATCGACAGGGGGAGGCAGATACGCAGTATTTT. The full variable domain, rest sourced from reference TRBV9 and TRBJ2-3, is DSGVTQTPKHLITATGQRVTLRCSPRSGDLSVYWYQQSLDQGLQFLIQYYNGEERAKGNILERFSAQQFPDLHSELNLSSLELGDSALYFCASSVDRQGEADTQYFGPGTRLTVL.

This rearrangement joins TRBV9 to TRBJ2-3; 10 bases match TRBD2. The germline V gene encodes CDR1 SGDLS and CDR2 YYNGEE. CDR3 size: 19 residues. V lost 0 bases, J lost 1 base, and 11 bases stayed unmatched. CDR3 residues: CASSVGVSGGRKGTDTQYF. DNA of the CDR3: TGTGCCAGCAGCGTAGGGGTTAGCGGGGGGCGGAAGGGCACAGATACGCAGTATTTT.

The sample holds one count of this clone. The chain has TRBV30 and TRBJ2-3; tentatively, D is TRBD2 (7 bases). The CDR3 sequence is 13 residues long. In germline, CDR1 is GTSNPN, CDR2 SVGIG (reference sequence). With 1 base removed from V and 7 bases from J, the gap between germline ends came to 12 bases. In nucleotides, the CDR3 is TGTGCCTGGAGTGAGGGGGGGAGTTATACGCAGTATTTT. The encoded protein is CAWSEGGSYTQYF.

The chain couples TRBV4-3 to TRBJ1-6, with D unresolved. The germline gives CDR1 LGHNA, CDR2 YSLEER. The CDR3 totals 15 residues. V was pared by 4 bases and J by 0 bases, with 7 bases between. This CDR3 reads CASSPSSSYNSPLHF. In DNA, the CDR3 is TGCGCCAGCAGCCCGTCGAGCTCCTATAATTCACCCCTCCACTTT.

V is TRBV12-5 and J is TRBJ2-3; D is unresolved. Germline V lookup: CDR1 LGHNT, CDR2 FRNRAP. The CDR3 runs 12 residues. V lost 5 bases, J lost 6 bases, and 9 bases lay in between. The CDR3 is CASGPAEDTQYF. The DNA for the CDR3 is TGTGCTAGTGGTCCGGCGGAGGATACGCAGTATTTT.